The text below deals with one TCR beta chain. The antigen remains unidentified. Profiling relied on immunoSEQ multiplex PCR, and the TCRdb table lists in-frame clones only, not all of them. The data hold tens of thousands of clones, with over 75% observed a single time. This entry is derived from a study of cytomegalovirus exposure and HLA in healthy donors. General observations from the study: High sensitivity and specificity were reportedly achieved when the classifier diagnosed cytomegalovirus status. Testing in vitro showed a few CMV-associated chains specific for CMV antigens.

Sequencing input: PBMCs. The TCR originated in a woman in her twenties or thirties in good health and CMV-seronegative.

The CDR3 sequence: CASSFLLARGSNEQFF. DNA for the CDR3: TGCGCCAGCAGCTTCCTACTAGCCCGAGGGAGTAATGAGCAGTTCTTC. The chain recombines TRBV5-1 with TRBJ2-1, with D possibly matching TRBD2 (6 bases). The CDR3 has 16 amino acids. V was trimmed by 2 bases and J by 7 bases, leaving 19 bases between them. Germline-derived CDR1 and CDR2 are SGHRS and YFSETQ. Combining the CDR3 with reference TRBV5-1 and TRBJ2-1 gives the whole variable domain KAGVTQTPRYLIKTRGQQVTLSCSPISGHRSVSWYQQTPGQGLQFLFEYFSETQRNKGNFPGRFSGRQFSNSRSEMNVSTLELGDSALYLCASSFLLARGSNEQFFGPGTRLTVL.